These 32 T cell receptor beta chains were all obtained from the same sample, sequenced in a study of long-term antiretroviral therapy in people with HIV. An immunoSEQ assay, version v3.0, was performed at survey level. Here immunoSEQ multiplex PCR was the method, and the copy in TCRdb shows in-frame clones only, minus some. This sample yields around 39,000 clones, of which under 85% are seen a single time; less than 8% belongs to the top ten. The sample was unsorted PBMCs, taken 1 year after starting antiretroviral therapy. The receptors originated from a man between 18 and 29 years old with HIV.

V usage is TRBV14 and J usage is TRBJ1-2; D uncertain. Trimming stripped 1 base from V and 2 bases from J, with 14 bases between. Per the germline V gene, CDR1 is SGHDN and CDR2 is FVKESK. The CDR3 length is 16 residues. CDR3 sequence: CASSQGAGVGNYGYTF. In nucleotides, the CDR3 is TGTGCCAGCAGCCAAGGGGCAGGCGTAGGCAACTATGGCTACACCTTC.

This sequence joins TRBV7-8 and TRBJ2-2, with D possibly being TRBD2 (5 bases). V shed 1 base and J shed 1 base, with 25 bases lying between them. The CDR3 contains 21 residues. The germline gives CDR1 SGHVS, CDR2 FQNEAQ. CDR3 DNA sequence: TGTGCCAGCAGCTTAGGTGGTGGAGGAAGGGCAGGCGCGGTGAACACCGGGGAGCTGTTTTTT. Translation gives CASSLGGGGRAGAVNTGELFF.

This clone came up once. The chain employs TRBV7-2 and TRBJ2-7; D is perhaps TRBD1 (6 bases). V shed 2 bases and J shed 7 bases, with 12 bases lying between them. This CDR3 spans 13 amino acids. The germline V gene has CDR1 SGHTA and CDR2 FQGNSA. The CDR3 sequence: CASSLSRGIEQYF. In nucleotides, the CDR3 is TGTGCCAGCAGCTTAAGCAGGGGAATAGAGCAGTACTTC.

The chain is built from TRBV28 and TRBJ2-7; 13 nucleotides match TRBD2. The CDR3 extends over 14 amino acids. The V gene end was trimmed by 5 bases and the J gene end by 7 bases; junction bases not matched to a gene: 5. The germline gives CDR1 MDHEN, CDR2 SYDVKM. CDR3 in amino acids: CASSPGLAGEEQYF. DNA of the CDR3: TGTGCCAGCAGTCCTGGACTAGCGGGAGAAGAGCAGTACTTC.

The chain recombines TRBV7-8 with TRBJ2-2; 12 bases are shared with TRBD2. After removal of 4 bases from V and 5 bases from J, the junction contained 11 bases not matched to a gene. Per the germline V gene, CDR1 is SGHVS and CDR2 is FQNEAQ. There are 18 residues in the CDR3. The CDR3 DNA sequence: TGTGCCAGCAGCTCTAGACTAGCGGGGGATGAGGGGACCGGGGAGCTGTTTTTT. It translates to CASSSRLAGDEGTGELFF.

In this sample, this clone turned up once. V and J are TRBV15 and TRBJ1-1, with TRBD1 identical over 7 bases. Unmatched junction bases numbered 9, after V lost 2 bases and J lost 6 bases. CDR3 length equals 15 residues. CDR1 and CDR2 from the germline V gene are LNHNV and YYDKDF (reference sequence). The CDR3 nucleotides are TGTGCCACCAGCAGACGACAGGGAGTATTCGCTGAAGCTTTCTTT. Translation gives CATSRRQGVFAEAFF. Filled out from reference TRBV15 and TRBJ1-1, the complete variable domain reads DAMVIQNPRYQVTQFGKPVTLSCSQTLNHNVMYWYQQKSSQAPKLLFHYYDKDFNNEADTPDNFQSRRPNTSFCFLDIRSPGLGDTAMYLCATSRRQGVFAEAFFGQGTRLTVV.

The rearrangement links TRBV4-2 to TRBJ2-1; D gene uncertain. Germline V gene sequence: CDR1 LGHNA, CDR2 YNFKEQ. The CDR3 length is 15 residues. Trimming left V 1 base short and J 8 bases short, with 15 bases between. The CDR3 loop reads CASSQGLPDDYEQFF. The CDR3 DNA reads as TGTGCCAGCAGCCAAGGACTCCCGGACGACTATGAGCAGTTCTTC.

The chain recombines TRBV19 with TRBJ1-2; tentative D call: TRBD1 (6 bases). This CDR3 has 15 residues. Germline assignment: CDR1 LNHDA and CDR2 SQIVND (reference sequence). Trimming stripped 4 bases from V and 0 bases from J, with 12 bases between. Here the CDR3 reads CASSTGQNTNYGYTF. The CDR3 nucleotides are TGTGCCAGTAGTACAGGACAGAATACTAACTATGGCTACACCTTC. Complete variable domain (other parts from reference TRBV19 and TRBJ1-2): DGGITQSPKYLFRKEGQNVTLSCEQNLNHDAMYWYRQDPGQGLRLIYYSQIVNDFQKGDIAEGYSVSREKKESFPLTVTSAQKNPTAFYLCASSTGQNTNYGYTFGSGTRLTVV.

This clone was seen once. V usage is TRBV9 and J usage is TRBJ2-3; either TRBD1 or TRBD2 may supply D (6 bases each). Germline V gene data show CDR1 as SGDLS and CDR2 as YYNGEE. The CDR3 sequence is 15 residues long. Trimming removed 0 bases from V and 4 bases from J, with 12 bases in between. CDR3 loop: CASSVVGGGPDTQYF. CDR3 coding DNA: TGTGCCAGCAGCGTAGTTGGAGGGGGGCCAGATACGCAGTATTTT.

This sequence joins TRBV19 and TRBJ2-7; D remains ambiguous. The CDR3 is 13 residues long. Germline V CDR1 and CDR2: LNHDA, SQIVND (reference sequence). V lost 4 bases and J lost 5, with 12 bases in between. This chain's CDR3 is CASSRTEINEQYF. In nucleotides, the CDR3 is TGTGCCAGTAGTAGGACGGAAATCAACGAGCAGTACTTC.

This clone was picked up a small number of times. V usage is TRBV9 and J usage is TRBJ2-2; either TRBD1 or TRBD2 may fit D (6 bases each). The CDR3 is 16 amino acids. Germline V gene lookup returns CDR1 SGDLS and CDR2 YYNGEE. V lost 0 bases to trimming and J lost 3 bases, with 12 bases between them. The CDR3 nucleotides read TGTGCCAGCAGCGTAGAGGAGGGGGGCTACACCGGGGAGCTGTTTTTT. Its translation is CASSVEEGGYTGELFF.

This clone came up a few times. The rearrangement links TRBV5-1 to TRBJ1-1, with D maybe TRBD1 (6 bases). V was clipped by 7 bases and J by 1 base, with 11 bases between them. The CDR3 extends over 13 amino acids. Germline V gene data show CDR1 as SGHRS and CDR2 as YFSETQ. CDR3: CASGTGRNTEAFF. CDR3 bases: TGCGCCAGCGGCACAGGGAGGAACACTGAAGCTTTCTTT.

The chain is built from TRBV9 and TRBJ2-7; 13 bases map to TRBD2. Germline V gene data show CDR1 as SGDLS and CDR2 as YYNGEE. The length of the CDR3 is 15 residues. Trimming cost V 0 bases and J 4 bases; bases outside gene matches: 1. CDR3 coding DNA: TGTGCCAGCAGCGTAGGGACTAGCGGGAGTTACGAGCAGTACTTC. This encodes CASSVGTSGSYEQYF. Complete variable domain (other parts from reference TRBV9 and TRBJ2-7): DSGVTQTPKHLITATGQRVTLRCSPRSGDLSVYWYQQSLDQGLQFLIQYYNGEERAKGNILERFSAQQFPDLHSELNLSSLELGDSALYFCASSVGTSGSYEQYFGPGTRLTVT.

The CDR3 coding sequence is TGCGCCAGCAGCGTAGCCGGAGAAGAGACCCAGTACTTC. Amino acid sequence: CASSVAGEETQYF. J is TRBJ2-5 and V is TRBV5-1; D gene unclear. This CDR3 contains 13 residues. The V end was cut by 4 bases, the J end by 3 bases, with 10 bases between. Germline loops: CDR1 SGHRS, CDR2 YFSETQ.

The CDR3 bases are TGTGCCAGCAGCTTAGCAGAGAGAGGATATGGCTACACCTTC. It encodes CASSLAERGYGYTF. The rearrangement joins TRBV7-6 to TRBJ1-2; D gene uncertain. Trimming shortened V by 0 bases and J by 5 bases, and 10 bases separated the two germline ends. Germline CDR1 is SGHVS and CDR2 is FNYEAQ. The CDR3 sequence is 14 residues long.

The rearrangement links TRBV29-1 to TRBJ1-2; perhaps TRBD1 as D (6 bases). Looked up from germline, CDR1 is SQVTM and CDR2 is ANQGSEA. The length of the CDR3 is 13 residues. V lost 4 bases, J lost 2 bases, and 11 bases lay in between. In DNA form, the CDR3 reads TGCAGCGTTGGGGGGGGCGTCAACTATGGCTACACCTTC. Translating it yields CSVGGGVNYGYTF.

This clone was observed a few times. The V gene is TRBV27, the J gene TRBJ2-3; D is ambiguous. The ends were cut back, 2 bases at V and 0 bases at J, with 6 bases in the middle. The CDR3 is 14 residues long. Germline V CDR1 and CDR2: MNHEY, SMNVEV (reference sequence). CDR3 in amino acids: CASSLVPSTDTQYF. Here the CDR3 DNA reads TGTGCCAGCAGTTTAGTCCCCAGCACAGATACGCAGTATTTT.

The chain couples TRBV10-3 to TRBJ2-7, with D perhaps TRBD1 or TRBD2 (6 bases each). Trimming cost V 2 bases and J 3 bases, with 17 bases left between them. This CDR3 contains 16 residues. CDR1 is ENHRY, CDR2 SYGVKD, per germline. The CDR3 DNA sequence: TGTGCCATCAGTGAGAGGGGGGCTAGCGTGGGCTACGAGCAGTACTTC. As protein: CAISERGASVGYEQYF.

This clone was detected once. The rearrangement joins TRBV9 to TRBJ2-1; D is undetermined. With 1 base removed from V and 9 bases from J, the gap between germline ends came to 14 bases. CDR1 is SGDLS, CDR2 YYNGEE, per germline. The CDR3 extends over 14 amino acids. The CDR3 DNA is TGTGCCAGCAGCGTACGTCTAGATTGGGGTGAGCAGTTCTTC. Amino acid sequence: CASSVRLDWGEQFF.

V usage is TRBV11-2 and J usage is TRBJ1-1, with TRBD1 matching 9 bases. Germline V CDR1 and CDR2: SGHAT, FQNNGV. This CDR3 has 16 amino acids. The trim removed 1 base at V and 3 bases at J, leaving 6 bases unmatched. The CDR3 loop reads CASSLVRQGGDTEAFF. Here the CDR3 DNA reads TGTGCCAGCAGCTTAGTCAGACAGGGGGGTGACACTGAAGCTTTCTTT. The full variable domain, with the rest looked up from reference TRBV11-2 and TRBJ1-1, is EAGVAQSPRYKIIEKRQSVAFWCNPISGHATLYWYQQILGQGPKLLIQFQNNGVVDDSQLPKDRFSAERLKGVDSTLKIQPAKLEDSAVYLCASSLVRQGGDTEAFFGQGTRLTVV.

DNA of the CDR3: TGTGCTAGTGGTTTAAGTAGCACTGAAGCTTTCTTT. This encodes CASGLSSTEAFF. The chain carries TRBV12-5 and TRBJ1-1; D remains unclear. The CDR3 extends over 12 amino acids. V gave up 3 bases and J gave up 4 bases, with 6 bases separating them. Germline-derived CDR1 and CDR2 are LGHNT and FRNRAP.

This chain uses TRBV6-1 with TRBJ1-6; unclear D gene. Germline values: CDR1 MNHNS, CDR2 SASEGT. The CDR3 contains 14 residues. V was cut by 0 bases and J by 9 bases, with 9 bases left in between. The CDR3 region is CASSEAGDGSPLHF. As DNA, the CDR3 is TGTGCCAGCAGTGAAGCCGGGGATGGTTCACCCCTCCACTTT.

This clone was picked up one time. V gene TRBV7-2 combines with J gene TRBJ2-1; 12 bases match TRBD2. Trimming took 2 bases from V and 1 from J; bases not matched to a gene: 6. The CDR3 is 18 residues long. The germline CDR1 and CDR2 sequences are SGHTA and FQGNSA. The CDR3 nucleotides are TGTGCCAGCAGCTTACCATCAGGACTAGCGGGATCCTACAATGAGCAGTTCTTC. As protein: CASSLPSGLAGSYNEQFF.

V usage is TRBV4-1 and J usage is TRBJ2-7; tentatively, D is TRBD2 (6 bases). Trimming took 3 bases from V and 4 from J, leaving 13 bases between them. Germline V gives CDR1 MGHRA, CDR2 YSYEKL. The CDR3 contains 14 residues. Written as DNA, the CDR3 is TGCGCCAGCAGCCAGGGGGTGGGGACTTACGAGCAGTACTTC. Its translation: CASSQGVGTYEQYF.

The V call is TRBV2, the J call TRBJ2-3; D unresolved. CDR1 is SNHLY, CDR2 FYNNEI, per germline. This CDR3 has 22 residues. Trimming left V 2 bases short and J 2 bases short, with 32 bases between. CDR3 in amino acids: CASSETRPPRYLQEYLTDTQYF. CDR3 bases: TGTGCCAGCAGTGAAACCCGCCCACCACGTTACCTTCAGGAATACCTCACAGATACGCAGTATTTT.

DNA for the CDR3: TGTGCCAGCAGCCAAGGTGGAGGTCGATACGAGCAGTACTTC. As protein: CASSQGGGRYEQYF. The genes are TRBV14 and TRBJ2-7; tentatively, D is TRBD2 (5 bases). Germline loops: CDR1 SGHDN, CDR2 FVKESK. This CDR3 region has 14 residues. V lost 1 base to trimming and J lost 4 bases, with 11 bases between them.

The J gene is TRBJ2-1, the V gene TRBV27; 15 bases map to TRBD2. Germline V CDR1 and CDR2: MNHEY, SMNVEV (reference sequence). The length of the CDR3 is 16 residues. The J segment lost 7 bases and the V segment lost 5 bases, leaving 6 bases of the junction unmatched. The CDR3 protein is CASSLRTSGRGNEQFF. In nucleotides, the CDR3 is TGTGCCAGCAGTCTCCGGACTAGCGGGAGGGGGAATGAGCAGTTCTTC.

The V call is TRBV9, the J call TRBJ1-2; D may be TRBD1 (6 bases). Germline V CDR1 and CDR2: SGDLS, YYNGEE. The CDR3 loop spans 18 amino acids. Trimming left V 7 bases short and J 0 bases short, with 25 bases between. The CDR3: CASSTVQGRGHSNYGYTF. In nucleotides, the CDR3 is TGTGCCAGCTCTACCGTACAGGGTCGGGGACACTCTAACTATGGCTACACCTTC.

The V gene is TRBV7-9, the J gene TRBJ2-1; 10 bases match TRBD2. CDR3 length equals 16 residues. V gave up 5 bases and J gave up 2 bases; unmatched junction bases: 6. Germline V lookup: CDR1 SEHNR, CDR2 FQNEAQ (reference sequence). In DNA form, the CDR3 reads TGTGCCAGCAGCCGCCGCCTAGCGGGAGCCTACAATGAGCAGTTCTTC. Residues: CASSRRLAGAYNEQFF.

The rearrangement links TRBV19 to TRBJ2-7; 8 bases fit TRBD1. Trimming cost V 3 bases and J 0 bases; bases outside gene matches: 7. Germline-derived CDR1 and CDR2 are LNHDA and SQIVND (reference sequence). This CDR3 region has 16 residues. CDR3 in amino acids: CASSIAHRGSSYEQYF. The CDR3 coding sequence is TGTGCCAGTAGTATTGCCCACAGGGGGAGCTCCTACGAGCAGTACTTC.

This chain's CDR3 is CASSPPQPRETQYF. In nucleotides, the CDR3 is TGTGCCAGCAGCCCCCCCCAGCCCAGGGAGACCCAGTACTTC. The rearrangement joins TRBV7-8 to TRBJ2-5; D not resolved. The V gene's germline CDR1 is SGHVS and CDR2 FQNEAQ. V was cut by 5 bases and J by 5 bases, with 15 bases left in between. The CDR3 contains 14 residues.

This clone was counted a few times. Other DNA sequences of this sample code for an identical CDR3. This chain joins TRBV5-6 and TRBJ1-3; no firm D call. The CDR3 is 14 residues long. Trimming took 2 bases from V and 0 from J, leaving 6 bases between them. Per the germline V gene, CDR1 is SGHDT and CDR2 is YYEEEE. CDR3 residues: CASSLGSSGNTIYF. CDR3 coding DNA: TGTGCCAGCAGCTTAGGGAGCTCTGGAAACACCATATATTTT.